This is a list of T cell receptor beta chains from one sample in a study of human thymus T cells. Sequencing used immunoSEQ multiplex PCR; TCRdb keeps in-frame clones, though not all of them. The repertoire includes around 120,000 clones, around 94% of them detected once, and 0.02% to 0.03% sits in the top ten. The sequenced sample consisted of thymus tissue. Receptor source: a boy in the first two years of life with a congenital heart defect but otherwise immunologically healthy. Each CDR3 is given with its conserved first and last residue. Each record gives: CDR3 protein, CDR3 DNA, clone size, D gene, V gene, J gene. The D gene is left open where the match is weak. Clone size appears in some rows only: once, few, many, or a class for an expanded clone.

cdr3_aa: CASSDGVPGQVPRETQYF
cdr3_nt: TGTGCCAGCAGTGACGGCGTCCCGGGACAGGTTCCGCGGGAGACCCAGTACTTC
clone_size: once
d_call: TRBD1
v_call: TRBV6-1
j_call: TRBJ2-5

cdr3_aa: CASSSQDSTFTDTQYF
cdr3_nt: TGTGCCAGCAGTTCTCAGGACTCGACCTTCACAGATACGCAGTATTTT
clone_size: .
d_call: .
v_call: TRBV28
j_call: TRBJ2-3

cdr3_aa: CASSEGTGNNRSYEQYF
cdr3_nt: TGTGCCAGCAGCGAAGGGACAGGGAATAATCGTTCCTACGAGCAGTACTTC
clone_size: .
d_call: TRBD1
v_call: TRBV5-4
j_call: TRBJ2-7

cdr3_aa: CASSPGTGEDNEQFF
cdr3_nt: TGTGCCAGCAGCCCTGGGACAGGGGAGGACAATGAGCAGTTCTTC
clone_size: .
d_call: TRBD1
v_call: TRBV5-6
j_call: TRBJ2-1

cdr3_aa: CAWSFPGRLNTEAFF
cdr3_nt: TGTGCCTGGAGTTTTCCAGGCCGTTTGAACACTGAAGCTTTCTTT
clone_size: once
d_call: .
v_call: TRBV30
j_call: TRBJ1-1

cdr3_aa: CASSGSFRAGYTF
cdr3_nt: TGCGCCAGCAGCGGGTCCTTTCGGGCAGGCTACACCTTC
clone_size: .
d_call: .
v_call: TRBV5-1
j_call: TRBJ1-2

cdr3_aa: CASSLVQTGTYNEQFF
cdr3_nt: TGCGCCAGCAGCTTGGTTCAGACAGGGACCTACAATGAGCAGTTCTTC
clone_size: .
d_call: TRBD1
v_call: TRBV5-1
j_call: TRBJ2-1

cdr3_aa: CASSQDPGETQYF
cdr3_nt: TGCGCCAGCAGCCAAGATCCGGGGGAGACCCAGTACTTC
clone_size: .
d_call: .
v_call: TRBV4-3
j_call: TRBJ2-5

cdr3_aa: CASSGTGKKTQYF
cdr3_nt: TGTGCCAGTAGTGGGACGGGGAAGAAGACCCAGTACTTC
clone_size: .
d_call: .
v_call: TRBV19
j_call: TRBJ2-5

cdr3_aa: CASSPSKRLTDGYTF
cdr3_nt: TGTGCCAGCAGTCCTTCAAAACGATTGACAGATGGCTACACCTTC
clone_size: .
d_call: .
v_call: TRBV28
j_call: TRBJ1-2

cdr3_aa: CASSYRTRSEQYF
cdr3_nt: TGTGCCAGCAGCTACAGGACCAGGAGCGAGCAGTACTTC
clone_size: .
d_call: .
v_call: TRBV7-2
j_call: TRBJ2-7

cdr3_aa: CASSIGQGHEQYF
cdr3_nt: TGTGCCAGCAGTATCGGACAGGGACACGAGCAGTACTTC
clone_size: .
d_call: TRBD1
v_call: TRBV6-5
j_call: TRBJ2-7

cdr3_aa: CASTWRRERYGYTF
cdr3_nt: TGTGCCAGCACATGGCGGAGAGAACGCTATGGCTACACCTTC
clone_size: .
d_call: .
v_call: TRBV28
j_call: TRBJ1-2

cdr3_aa: CASSEPSPNTEAFF
cdr3_nt: TGTGCCAGCAGTGAACCCAGTCCCAACACTGAAGCTTTCTTT
clone_size: .
d_call: .
v_call: TRBV6-1
j_call: TRBJ1-1

cdr3_aa: CASSLFGPRVGLGELFF
cdr3_nt: TGTGCCAGCAGCTTGTTCGGTCCCAGAGTTGGTCTAGGGGAGCTGTTTTTT
clone_size: .
d_call: .
v_call: TRBV5-6
j_call: TRBJ2-2

cdr3_aa: CASSLIGELFF
cdr3_nt: TGTGCCAGCAGCTTAATCGGGGAGCTGTTTTTT
clone_size: .
d_call: .
v_call: TRBV7-8
j_call: TRBJ2-2

cdr3_aa: CAISTGTGASLYNSPLHF
cdr3_nt: TGTGCCATCAGTACCGGGACGGGGGCCTCCCTTTATAATTCACCCCTCCACTTT
clone_size: .
d_call: .
v_call: TRBV10-3
j_call: TRBJ1-6

cdr3_aa: CASSPPSGAKWGELFF
cdr3_nt: TGTGCCAGCAGCCCCCCTAGCGGGGCGAAATGGGGGGAGCTGTTTTTT
clone_size: .
d_call: TRBD2
v_call: TRBV7-8
j_call: TRBJ2-2

cdr3_aa: CASSPTSLREYNEQFF
cdr3_nt: TGTGCCAGCAGCCCCACTAGCTTACGGGAGTACAATGAGCAGTTCTTC
clone_size: .
d_call: .
v_call: TRBV5-8
j_call: TRBJ2-1

cdr3_aa: CASSVGVKGQGSETQYF
cdr3_nt: TGTGCCAGCAGCGTAGGGGTTAAGGGACAGGGGTCAGAGACCCAGTACTTC
clone_size: .
d_call: TRBD1
v_call: TRBV9
j_call: TRBJ2-5

cdr3_aa: CASSENGRGNTEAFF
cdr3_nt: TGCGCCAGCAGTGAGAATGGGAGAGGGAACACTGAAGCTTTCTTT
clone_size: .
d_call: .
v_call: TRBV10-1
j_call: TRBJ1-1

cdr3_aa: CASSPLEQALAKNIQYF
cdr3_nt: TGTGCCAGCTCACCATTAGAGCAGGCATTAGCCAAAAACATTCAGTACTTC
clone_size: .
d_call: .
v_call: TRBV18
j_call: TRBJ2-4

cdr3_aa: CASSLSGTGSGYTF
cdr3_nt: TGTGCCAGCAGTTTATCAGGGACAGGGAGTGGCTACACCTTC
clone_size: .
d_call: TRBD1
v_call: TRBV27
j_call: TRBJ1-2

cdr3_aa: CASSVKERGGSNEQFF
cdr3_nt: TGTGCCAGCAGCGTCAAAGAGCGGGGGGGTAGCAATGAGCAGTTCTTC
clone_size: once
d_call: TRBD2
v_call: TRBV7-6
j_call: TRBJ2-1

cdr3_aa: CASSGTIRGYGETQYF
cdr3_nt: TGTGCCAGCAGCGGGACCATCCGGGGGTATGGAGAGACCCAGTACTTC
clone_size: .
d_call: .
v_call: TRBV5-6
j_call: TRBJ2-5

cdr3_aa: CASSYSGRAGRTEAFF
cdr3_nt: TGTGCCAGCAGTTACTCGGGCAGGGCGGGGAGGACTGAAGCTTTCTTT
clone_size: .
d_call: .
v_call: TRBV6-6
j_call: TRBJ1-1

cdr3_aa: CASSSPGTGVDYGYTF
cdr3_nt: TGTGCCAGCAGCTCGCCCGGGACAGGGGTAGACTATGGCTACACCTTC
clone_size: .
d_call: TRBD1
v_call: TRBV7-2
j_call: TRBJ1-2

cdr3_aa: CASSVDRLRSSGANVLTF
cdr3_nt: TGTGCCAGCAGCGTAGATAGGTTACGTAGCTCTGGGGCCAACGTCCTGACTTTC
clone_size: .
d_call: .
v_call: TRBV9
j_call: TRBJ2-6

cdr3_aa: CASSPGEGYEQYF
cdr3_nt: TGTGCCAGCAGCCCAGGTGAGGGATACGAGCAGTACTTC
clone_size: .
d_call: .
v_call: TRBV5-6
j_call: TRBJ2-7

cdr3_aa: CASSHLNPRTDTQYF
cdr3_nt: TGTGCCAGCAGTCACTTGAATCCGCGCACAGATACGCAGTATTTT
clone_size: once
d_call: .
v_call: TRBV2
j_call: TRBJ2-3

cdr3_aa: CASSLVGPGTGTTEAFF
cdr3_nt: TGTGCCAGCAGCCTAGTAGGGCCCGGGACAGGGACCACTGAAGCTTTCTTT
clone_size: .
d_call: TRBD1
v_call: TRBV11-2
j_call: TRBJ1-1

cdr3_aa: CARGLARLFVDEQYF
cdr3_nt: TGTGCCAGAGGACTTGCCCGCCTTTTCGTGGACGAGCAGTACTTC
clone_size: once
d_call: .
v_call: TRBV2
j_call: TRBJ2-7

cdr3_aa: CAKTRGHLYEQYF
cdr3_nt: TGCGCCAAAACCAGGGGGCATCTTTACGAGCAGTACTTC
clone_size: .
d_call: TRBD1
v_call: TRBV10-1
j_call: TRBJ2-7

cdr3_aa: CASSYSTSGDPDTQYF
cdr3_nt: TGTGCCAGCAGTTACTCGACTAGCGGGGACCCAGATACGCAGTATTTT
clone_size: .
d_call: TRBD2
v_call: TRBV6-6
j_call: TRBJ2-3

cdr3_aa: CASSPPRSGYYGYTF
cdr3_nt: TGTGCCAGCAGCCCCCCACGGTCAGGCTACTATGGCTACACCTTC
clone_size: .
d_call: .
v_call: TRBV7-2
j_call: TRBJ1-2

cdr3_aa: CASSDKGFYGYTF
cdr3_nt: TGTGCCAGCAGTGATAAGGGTTTCTATGGCTACACCTTC
clone_size: .
d_call: .
v_call: TRBV25-1
j_call: TRBJ1-2

cdr3_aa: CASRKYSLPEAFF
cdr3_nt: TGTGCCAGCAGGAAGTATAGCCTGCCTGAAGCTTTCTTT
clone_size: once
d_call: .
v_call: TRBV2
j_call: TRBJ1-1

cdr3_aa: CASSLDPRDAPLNIQYF
cdr3_nt: TGTGCCAGCAGCTTGGATCCCCGGGACGCACCGTTAAACATTCAGTACTTC
clone_size: .
d_call: .
v_call: TRBV5-4
j_call: TRBJ2-4

cdr3_aa: CASSQGPGGRANEQFF
cdr3_nt: TGTGCCAGCAGCCAAGGTCCGGGGGGGCGGGCCAATGAGCAGTTCTTC
clone_size: .
d_call: TRBD2
v_call: TRBV4-2
j_call: TRBJ2-1

cdr3_aa: CASSQGGLAGPSSYEQYF
cdr3_nt: TGTGCCAGCAGCCAGGGGGGACTAGCGGGTCCCTCCTCCTACGAGCAGTACTTC
clone_size: .
d_call: TRBD2
v_call: TRBV4-2
j_call: TRBJ2-7

cdr3_aa: CASSHLRGLGSYEQYF
cdr3_nt: TGCGCCAGCAGCCACCTCAGGGGGCTGGGGTCCTACGAGCAGTACTTC
clone_size: .
d_call: TRBD1
v_call: TRBV4-3
j_call: TRBJ2-7

cdr3_aa: CAWKRENSPLHF
cdr3_nt: TGTGCCTGGAAACGGGAAAATTCACCCCTCCACTTT
clone_size: .
d_call: .
v_call: TRBV30
j_call: TRBJ1-6

cdr3_aa: CASSLGLNTGELFF
cdr3_nt: TGTGCCAGCAGTCTCGGGTTAAACACCGGGGAGCTGTTTTTT
clone_size: .
d_call: .
v_call: TRBV27
j_call: TRBJ2-2

cdr3_aa: CASSPGGIGKMDTEAFF
cdr3_nt: TGTGCCAGCAGTCCAGGGGGAATAGGAAAAATGGACACTGAAGCTTTCTTT
clone_size: .
d_call: TRBD1
v_call: TRBV2
j_call: TRBJ1-1

cdr3_aa: CASSLKNMNTEAFF
cdr3_nt: TGTGCCAGCAGCTTAAAGAACATGAACACTGAAGCTTTCTTT
clone_size: once
d_call: .
v_call: TRBV5-6
j_call: TRBJ1-1

cdr3_aa: CASSQDWGGKRTSGGPIYNEQFF
cdr3_nt: TGTGCCAGCAGCCAAGATTGGGGTGGGAAACGGACTAGCGGGGGGCCGATCTACAATGAGCAGTTCTTC
clone_size: once
d_call: TRBD2
v_call: TRBV14
j_call: TRBJ2-1

cdr3_aa: CASSQESASAGGATAYEQYF
cdr3_nt: TGTGCCAGCAGCCAAGAATCCGCTTCAGCAGGGGGCGCGACGGCCTACGAGCAGTACTTC
clone_size: .
d_call: TRBD1
v_call: TRBV14
j_call: TRBJ2-7

cdr3_aa: CAWSTGTGDGQPQHF
cdr3_nt: TGTGCCTGGAGCACCGGGACAGGGGACGGTCAGCCCCAGCATTTT
clone_size: few
d_call: TRBD1
v_call: TRBV30
j_call: TRBJ1-5

cdr3_aa: CASQKDANTEAFF
cdr3_nt: TGTGCCAGCCAAAAGGACGCGAACACTGAAGCTTTCTTT
clone_size: .
d_call: .
v_call: TRBV7-9
j_call: TRBJ1-1

cdr3_aa: CASSLPGTGNEQYF
cdr3_nt: TGTGCCAGCAGCTTGCCCGGGACAGGGAACGAGCAGTACTTC
clone_size: .
d_call: TRBD1
v_call: TRBV5-5
j_call: TRBJ2-7

cdr3_aa: CASRPDRGHQPQHF
cdr3_nt: TGTGCAAGTCGTCCGGACAGGGGGCATCAGCCCCAGCATTTT
clone_size: .
d_call: .
v_call: TRBV12-2
j_call: TRBJ1-5

cdr3_aa: CASSEAGSGAFF
cdr3_nt: TGCGCCAGCAGTGAAGCAGGGAGTGGAGCTTTCTTT
clone_size: .
d_call: .
v_call: TRBV10-2
j_call: TRBJ1-1

cdr3_aa: CASSLQGPASYNEQFF
cdr3_nt: TGTGCCAGCAGTCTCCAAGGACCTGCGTCCTACAATGAGCAGTTCTTC
clone_size: .
d_call: .
v_call: TRBV27
j_call: TRBJ2-1

cdr3_aa: CTSSQVDSGDTSTDTQYF
cdr3_nt: TGCACCAGCAGCCAAGTAGATAGCGGGGATACTAGCACAGATACGCAGTATTTT
clone_size: .
d_call: .
v_call: TRBV1
j_call: TRBJ2-3

cdr3_aa: CASSQAGTALSLHF
cdr3_nt: TGCGCCAGCAGCCAAGCAGGGACGGCCTTGTCCCTCCACTTT
clone_size: .
d_call: .
v_call: TRBV4-1
j_call: TRBJ1-6